Listed below are T cell receptor beta chains from one sample, sequenced in a study of T cells in Graves' hyperthyroidism and ophthalmopathy. TCRdb re-derived calls from the multiplex PCR reads in MiXCR, one entry per CDR3 protein. The sample has approximately 610,000 distinct CDR3 sequences; over 12% are singletons. Material: blood. Receptors originate from a woman in her thirties or forties with Graves' ophthalmopathy. Each CDR3 is given with its conserved first and last residue. Fields, in order: J gene, clone size, D gene, V gene, CDR3 protein, CDR3 DNA. A D gene is named only where the DNA matches it firmly. Expanded clones get a size class; other rows say once, few or many, or leave the size out.

j_call: TRBJ2-7
clone_size: many
d_call: NA
v_call: TRBV27
cdr3_aa: CASSLRAGFYEQYF
cdr3_nt: TGTGCCAGCAGTTTAAGGGCAGGGTTCTACGAGCAGTACTTC

j_call: TRBJ2-7
clone_size: many
d_call: NA
v_call: TRBV12-5
cdr3_aa: CASGDRPGRRPYEQYF
cdr3_nt: TGTGCTAGTGGGGATCGACCGGGACGGCGGCCCTACGAGCAGTACTTC

j_call: TRBJ1-1
clone_size: NA
d_call: TRBD1
v_call: TRBV28
cdr3_aa: CASTVLGTGRNTEAFF
cdr3_nt: TGTGCCAGCACCGTTTTGGGGACAGGGCGGAACACTGAAGCTTTCTTT

j_call: TRBJ1-3
clone_size: many
d_call: NA
v_call: TRBV6-5
cdr3_aa: CASSSRGVSGNTIYF
cdr3_nt: TGTGCCAGCAGTTCGAGGGGGGTTTCTGGAAACACCATATATTTT

j_call: TRBJ2-5
clone_size: few
d_call: NA
v_call: TRBV20-1
cdr3_aa: CSARDIAEGETQYF
cdr3_nt: TGCAGTGCTAGAGATATCGCCGAGGGCGAGACCCAGTACTTC

j_call: TRBJ1-2
clone_size: NA
d_call: NA
v_call: TRBV6-1
cdr3_aa: CASSAHDQGGYTF
cdr3_nt: TGTGCCAGCAGTGCCCACGATCAAGGGGGCTACACCTTC

j_call: TRBJ1-2
clone_size: many
d_call: NA
v_call: TRBV15
cdr3_aa: CATSIGSYYGYTF
cdr3_nt: TGTGCCACCAGCATAGGGTCGTACTATGGCTACACCTTC

j_call: TRBJ1-2
clone_size: NA
d_call: NA
v_call: TRBV29-1
cdr3_aa: CSVEDQGGLGYTF
cdr3_nt: TGCAGCGTTGAAGATCAAGGAGGGCTTGGCTACACCTTC

j_call: TRBJ1-3
clone_size: NA
d_call: TRBD1
v_call: TRBV28
cdr3_aa: CATRQGYSGNTIYF
cdr3_nt: TGTGCCACCCGACAGGGATACTCTGGAAACACCATATATTTT

j_call: TRBJ1-2
clone_size: many
d_call: NA
v_call: TRBV6-5
cdr3_aa: CASRPAGLSYGYTF
cdr3_nt: TGTGCCAGCAGACCGGCGGGGCTTTCCTATGGCTACACCTTC

j_call: TRBJ2-2
clone_size: few
d_call: NA
v_call: TRBV12-3/TRBV12-4
cdr3_aa: CASSWGELNTGELFF
cdr3_nt: TGTGCCAGCAGTTGGGGGGAACTAAACACCGGGGAGCTGTTTTTT

j_call: TRBJ1-2
clone_size: many
d_call: TRBD1
v_call: TRBV19
cdr3_aa: CASSGWTGTYGYTF
cdr3_nt: TGTGCCAGTAGTGGGTGGACAGGTACCTATGGCTACACCTTC

j_call: TRBJ2-2
clone_size: many
d_call: TRBD1
v_call: TRBV5-1
cdr3_aa: CASSFPGQYTGELFF
cdr3_nt: TGCGCCAGCAGCTTCCCGGGACAGTACACCGGGGAGCTGTTTTTT

j_call: TRBJ2-1
clone_size: many
d_call: NA
v_call: TRBV24-1
cdr3_aa: CATSERTTSYNEQFF
cdr3_nt: TGTGCCACCAGTGAGAGGACTACCTCCTACAATGAGCAGTTCTTC

j_call: TRBJ2-7
clone_size: NA
d_call: NA
v_call: TRBV2
cdr3_aa: CASSGGDATYEQYF
cdr3_nt: TGTGCCAGCAGTGGGGGGGACGCCACCTACGAGCAGTACTTC

j_call: TRBJ2-5
clone_size: many
d_call: TRBD1
v_call: TRBV6-5
cdr3_aa: CASSYPRTGGMETQYF
cdr3_nt: TGTGCCAGCAGTTACCCGAGGACAGGGGGAATGGAGACCCAGTACTTC

j_call: TRBJ2-7
clone_size: NA
d_call: NA
v_call: TRBV5-1
cdr3_aa: CASSSLGRNEQYF
cdr3_nt: TGCGCCAGCAGCTCCCTGGGGAGAAACGAGCAGTACTTC

j_call: TRBJ2-7
clone_size: many
d_call: NA
v_call: TRBV2
cdr3_aa: CASIGGGSYF
cdr3_nt: TGTGCCAGCATAGGGGGGGGGAGCTACTTC

j_call: TRBJ1-1
clone_size: many
d_call: NA
v_call: TRBV20-1
cdr3_aa: CSARGGAQVEAFF
cdr3_nt: TGCAGTGCTAGAGGGGGGGCGCAGGTTGAAGCTTTCTTT

j_call: TRBJ2-5
clone_size: NA
d_call: NA
v_call: TRBV5-6
cdr3_aa: CASSPPEQETQYF
cdr3_nt: TGTGCCAGCAGCCCCCCTGAGCAAGAGACCCAGTACTTC

j_call: TRBJ2-7
clone_size: NA
d_call: NA
v_call: TRBV3-1
cdr3_aa: CASSQDGSGSYEQYF
cdr3_nt: TGTGCCAGCAGCCAAGACGGTAGCGGCTCCTACGAGCAGTACTTC

j_call: TRBJ1-4
clone_size: NA
d_call: TRBD1
v_call: TRBV6-1
cdr3_aa: CASSEKGTGGVNEKLFF
cdr3_nt: TGTGCCAGCAGTGAAAAAGGGACAGGGGGTGTAAATGAAAAACTGTTTTTT

j_call: TRBJ1-1
clone_size: many
d_call: TRBD1
v_call: TRBV5-1
cdr3_aa: CASSVEDRAFF
cdr3_nt: TGCGCCAGCAGCGTTGAGGACAGGGCTTTCTTT

j_call: TRBJ1-5
clone_size: many
d_call: TRBD1
v_call: TRBV10-3
cdr3_aa: CAISRGSDQPQHF
cdr3_nt: TGTGCCATCAGCAGGGGGAGCGATCAGCCCCAGCATTTT

j_call: TRBJ2-2
clone_size: many
d_call: TRBD2
v_call: TRBV6-4
cdr3_aa: CATSGLDGGELFF
cdr3_nt: TGTGCCACCTCGGGACTAGACGGCGGGGAGCTGTTTTTT

j_call: TRBJ1-2
clone_size: NA
d_call: NA
v_call: TRBV7-3
cdr3_aa: CASSLTSLSGLYTF
cdr3_nt: TGTGCCAGCAGCTTAACGTCCCTCTCCGGGCTCTACACCTTC

j_call: TRBJ1-2
clone_size: NA
d_call: NA
v_call: TRBV30
cdr3_aa: CAWSEEGVGYTF
cdr3_nt: TGTGCCTGGAGTGAGGAGGGAGTGGGCTACACCTTC

j_call: TRBJ1-5
clone_size: many
d_call: TRBD1
v_call: TRBV27
cdr3_aa: CASSPYHPGQGFNQPQHF
cdr3_nt: TGTGCCAGCAGTCCTTACCATCCGGGACAGGGGTTTAATCAGCCCCAGCATTTT

j_call: TRBJ1-1
clone_size: many
d_call: TRBD1
v_call: TRBV6-5
cdr3_aa: CASRNRGVSTEAFF
cdr3_nt: TGTGCCAGCAGAAACAGGGGGGTAAGCACTGAAGCTTTCTTT

j_call: TRBJ1-1
clone_size: many
d_call: NA
v_call: TRBV28
cdr3_aa: CASSPSMNTEAFF
cdr3_nt: TGTGCCAGCAGTCCTTCGATGAACACTGAAGCTTTCTTT

j_call: TRBJ2-5
clone_size: many
d_call: NA
v_call: TRBV11-2
cdr3_aa: CASSFRSQETQYF
cdr3_nt: TGTGCCAGCAGCTTTCGAAGTCAAGAGACCCAGTACTTC

j_call: TRBJ2-2
clone_size: many
d_call: NA
v_call: TRBV6-1
cdr3_aa: CASGDTGELFF
cdr3_nt: TGTGCCAGCGGGGACACCGGGGAGCTGTTTTTT

j_call: TRBJ1-5
clone_size: NA
d_call: NA
v_call: TRBV2
cdr3_aa: CAGNRDPLQPQHF
cdr3_nt: TGTGCCGGCAACAGGGATCCGCTTCAGCCCCAGCATTTT

j_call: TRBJ1-1
clone_size: many
d_call: NA
v_call: TRBV9
cdr3_aa: CASSVVAGANTEAFF
cdr3_nt: TGTGCCAGCAGCGTAGTGGCGGGGGCGAACACTGAAGCTTTCTTT

j_call: TRBJ2-3
clone_size: many
d_call: NA
v_call: TRBV6-1
cdr3_aa: CASSELPDSSDTQYF
cdr3_nt: TGTGCCAGCAGTGAACTCCCAGACTCGTCAGATACGCAGTATTTT

j_call: TRBJ1-1
clone_size: NA
d_call: NA
v_call: TRBV6-1
cdr3_aa: CASSDTQRAEAFF
cdr3_nt: TGTGCCAGCTCGGACACCCAACGGGCTGAAGCTTTCTTT

j_call: TRBJ2-2
clone_size: many
d_call: NA
v_call: TRBV28
cdr3_aa: CASNHRASNTGELFF
cdr3_nt: TGTGCCAGCAACCACAGGGCTTCGAACACCGGGGAGCTGTTTTTT

j_call: TRBJ2-5
clone_size: NA
d_call: TRBD2
v_call: TRBV15
cdr3_aa: CATSHGGTSGQETQYF
cdr3_nt: TGTGCCACCAGCCACGGGGGGACTAGCGGACAAGAGACCCAGTACTTC

j_call: TRBJ1-3
clone_size: many
d_call: NA
v_call: TRBV30
cdr3_aa: CAWREFSGNTIYF
cdr3_nt: TGTGCCTGGAGAGAATTCTCTGGAAACACCATATATTTT

j_call: TRBJ2-5
clone_size: many
d_call: NA
v_call: TRBV20-1
cdr3_aa: CSARGGPGGLQETQYF
cdr3_nt: TGCAGTGCTAGAGGGGGTCCAGGGGGGCTCCAAGAGACCCAGTACTTC

j_call: TRBJ2-7
clone_size: many
d_call: NA
v_call: TRBV15
cdr3_aa: CATSRVPSGADEQYF
cdr3_nt: TGTGCCACCAGCAGAGTTCCCTCGGGAGCCGACGAGCAGTACTTC

j_call: TRBJ1-1
clone_size: many
d_call: NA
v_call: TRBV5-6
cdr3_aa: CASSLGGDAAEAFF
cdr3_nt: TGTGCCAGCAGCTTAGGGGGGGACGCGGCGGAAGCTTTCTTT

j_call: TRBJ2-2
clone_size: medium-sized
d_call: TRBD2
v_call: TRBV7-2
cdr3_aa: CASSLTSGNTGELFF
cdr3_nt: TGTGCCAGCAGTTTAACTAGCGGTAACACCGGGGAGCTGTTTTTT

j_call: TRBJ2-6
clone_size: NA
d_call: TRBD1
v_call: TRBV6-2/TRBV6-3
cdr3_aa: CASSYVPGQGSYGANVLTF
cdr3_nt: TGTGCCAGCAGTTACGTCCCGGGACAGGGCAGTTACGGGGCCAACGTCCTGACTTTC

j_call: TRBJ2-2
clone_size: many
d_call: TRBD2
v_call: TRBV11-2
cdr3_aa: CASSLGLAAGRELFF
cdr3_nt: TGTGCCAGCAGCTTGGGACTAGCAGCGGGCCGGGAGCTGTTTTTT

j_call: TRBJ2-2
clone_size: many
d_call: NA
v_call: TRBV6-5
cdr3_aa: CASSYSPNTGELFF
cdr3_nt: TGTGCCAGCAGTTACTCCCCGAACACCGGGGAGCTGTTTTTT

j_call: TRBJ2-2
clone_size: many
d_call: NA
v_call: TRBV30
cdr3_aa: CAWSPLGRGELFF
cdr3_nt: TGTGCCTGGAGCCCCTTAGGGCGCGGGGAGCTGTTTTTT

j_call: TRBJ2-5
clone_size: many
d_call: NA
v_call: TRBV7-2
cdr3_aa: CASSLHNQETQYF
cdr3_nt: TGTGCCAGCAGCTTACACAACCAAGAGACCCAGTACTTC

j_call: TRBJ1-3
clone_size: many
d_call: NA
v_call: TRBV7-9
cdr3_aa: CASSLGEGVLGNTIYF
cdr3_nt: TGTGCCAGCAGCTTAGGCGAGGGGGTGTTGGGAAACACCATATATTTT

j_call: TRBJ1-1
clone_size: many
d_call: TRBD1
v_call: TRBV29-1
cdr3_aa: CSVEEDRALEAFF
cdr3_nt: TGCAGCGTTGAAGAAGACAGGGCCCTTGAAGCTTTCTTT

j_call: TRBJ2-5
clone_size: many
d_call: NA
v_call: TRBV4-1
cdr3_aa: CASSQVGQAHQETQYF
cdr3_nt: TGCGCCAGCAGCCAAGTGGGGCAGGCTCACCAAGAGACCCAGTACTTC

j_call: TRBJ1-2
clone_size: many
d_call: TRBD1
v_call: TRBV6-1
cdr3_aa: CASSRRGGQGISNYGYTF
cdr3_nt: TGTGCCAGCAGTCGAAGAGGGGGACAGGGGATTTCGAACTATGGCTACACCTTC

j_call: TRBJ1-5
clone_size: many
d_call: NA
v_call: TRBV27
cdr3_aa: CASGSENSNQPQHF
cdr3_nt: TGTGCCAGCGGATCGGAGAATAGCAATCAGCCCCAGCATTTT

j_call: TRBJ1-1
clone_size: many
d_call: NA
v_call: TRBV5-1
cdr3_aa: CASSLGMGLDTEAFF
cdr3_nt: TGCGCCAGCAGCTTGGGAATGGGACTCGATACTGAAGCTTTCTTT

j_call: TRBJ2-5
clone_size: many
d_call: TRBD2
v_call: TRBV27
cdr3_aa: CASTLSGMGQETQYF
cdr3_nt: TGTGCCAGCACCCTTAGCGGGATGGGCCAAGAGACCCAGTACTTC